This TCR beta chain comes out of a study of CD8 T cells in ankylosing spondylitis. This clonotype appeared many times. This CDR3 spans 12 amino acids. Quantitative barcoded 5'-RACE was used to prepare TCR beta libraries. In TCRdb, the 5' RACE reads were re-called with MiXCR into one record per CDR3 protein. The sample includes 55,000 or so distinct CDR3 sequences, roughly 7.3% of them seen just once. Input material: blood, either unsorted or a sorted T cell fraction (not recorded which). The chain is built from TRBV21-1 and TRBJ2-7; whether TRBD1, the table's D call, matches the DNA was not checked. TRBV21-1 is labeled a pseudogene. The origin of this receptor is a female donor with ankylosing spondylitis or in good health (not recorded which). The CDR3 sequence is CASSPTGCEQYF. CDR3 bases: TGTGCCAGCAGTCCTACAGGGTGCGAGCAGTACTTC.